A selection of T cell receptor beta chains follows, all from one sample in a study of lymphopenia after photon versus proton radiotherapy. Profiled with immunoSEQ multiplex PCR; TCRdb holds only in-frame clones, not every one. This table has tens of thousands of clones, roughly nine tenths appearing once. The sample consisted of peripheral blood, taken from a patient treated with photon-based radiotherapy. These receptors were collected from a woman aged 45-60 years with cholangiocarcinoma. The CDR3 runs from the conserved cysteine through the conserved F or W. D genes are given only for firm matches. The size field is filled for only some rows; it gives once, few, many or a size class.

j_call d_call v_call clone_size cdr3_aa cdr3_nt
TRBJ1-2 TRBD1 TRBV11-2 - CASSLGMTGGSGYTF TGTGCCAGCAGCTTGGGGATGACAGGGGGCTCTGGCTACACCTTC
TRBJ2-1 TRBD1 TRBV6-1 - CASGTGLSYNEQFF TGTGCCAGCGGGACAGGTCTCTCCTACAATGAGCAGTTCTTC
TRBJ1-4 - TRBV2 - CASTQDIVEKLFF TGTGCCAGCACCCAGGACATAGTTGAAAAACTGTTTTTT
TRBJ2-2 - TRBV15 - CATSFSLLYDVNTGELFF TGTGCCACCAGCTTCTCTTTATTGTACGATGTGAACACCGGGGAGCTGTTTTTT
TRBJ2-1 TRBD1 TRBV2 - CASLTTGGEGRDNEQFF TGTGCCAGCCTAACAACAGGGGGCGAAGGGCGTGACAATGAGCAGTTCTTC
TRBJ1-4 TRBD1 TRBV5-6 - CASSFTLFQGATNEKLFF TGTGCCAGCAGCTTTACCCTCTTTCAGGGGGCGACTAATGAAAAACTGTTTTTT
TRBJ1-2 - TRBV7-2 - CASKLGIANYGYTF TGTGCCAGTAAACTAGGTATAGCTAACTATGGCTACACCTTC
TRBJ2-1 TRBD2 TRBV6-5 - CASSGERGYNEQFF TGTGCCAGCAGTGGGGAGCGGGGTTACAATGAGCAGTTCTTC
TRBJ1-2 TRBD1 TRBV9 - CASSAGTGHTSNYGYTF TGTGCCAGCAGCGCCGGGACAGGGCATACCTCTAACTATGGCTACACCTTC
TRBJ2-2 TRBD1 TRBV9 - CASSDEVRQGTTGELFF TGTGCCAGCAGCGACGAGGTACGACAGGGTACCACCGGGGAGCTGTTTTTT
TRBJ1-6 - TRBV30 - CAWTVELGPLHF TGTGCCTGGACTGTAGAGCTGGGACCCCTCCACTTT
TRBJ2-6 - TRBV28 - CASSLQGWWGANVLTF TGTGCCAGCAGTTTACAAGGCTGGTGGGGGGCCAACGTCCTGACTTTC
TRBJ2-3 - TRBV6-6 - CASFRHNLGADTQYF TGTGCCAGCTTCCGCCACAATTTGGGGGCCGATACGCAGTATTTT
TRBJ2-2 - TRBV30 few CAWSLSRGELFF TGTGCCTGGAGTCTATCTCGCGGGGAGCTGTTTTTT
TRBJ1-1 - TRBV4-1 - CASSQEQGMNTEAFF TGCGCCAGCAGCCAAGAGCAGGGGATGAACACTGAAGCTTTCTTT
TRBJ2-7 - TRBV30 - CAWGGDRHEQYF TGTGCCTGGGGGGGGGACAGACACGAGCAGTACTTC
TRBJ2-7 - TRBV4-3 - CASSQDKFSYEQYF TGCGCCAGCAGCCAAGATAAGTTCTCCTACGAGCAGTACTTC
TRBJ1-6 - TRBV6-5 - CASSYSHGPHSPLHF TGTGCCAGCAGTTACTCGCACGGGCCTCATTCACCCCTCCACTTT
TRBJ1-5 - TRBV5-6 - CASSLMNQPQHF TGTGCCAGCAGCTTGATGAATCAGCCCCAGCATTTT
TRBJ1-1 - TRBV19 - CASSIGQREKAFF TGTGCCAGTAGTATCGGGCAGAGGGAGAAAGCTTTCTTT
TRBJ2-1 TRBD2 TRBV18 - CASSPKTSLHNEQFF TGTGCCAGCTCACCCAAGACTAGCCTCCACAATGAGCAGTTCTTC
TRBJ2-5 - TRBV5-1 few CASSRGDSYGIETQYF TGCGCCAGCAGTCGCGGGGACTCTTACGGTATAGAGACCCAGTACTTC
TRBJ2-2 TRBD2 TRBV11-3 - CASSSGLAGSGTGELFF TGTGCCAGCAGCTCGGGACTAGCGGGGTCCGGCACCGGGGAGCTGTTTTTT
TRBJ1-2 - TRBV2 once CASPPPGGNYGYTF TGTGCCAGCCCCCCGCCCGGAGGTAACTATGGCTACACCTTC
TRBJ1-6 - TRBV9 few CASSVGQPPLHF TGTGCCAGCAGCGTAGGGCAGCCACCCCTCCACTTT